This T cell receptor beta chain was sequenced for a study of cytomegalovirus exposure and HLA in healthy donors. Both 60 Vbeta primers and 13 Jbeta primers went into the PCR. Sequenced by immunoSEQ multiplex PCR; TCRdb stores in-frame clones only, minus some. The table has more than 45,000 clones, roughly 81% seen once. Study-level results: TCR beta V- and J-gene trimming, according to a later analysis, was linked to a missense DCLRE1C variant. Many donors shared some public TCRs, even though most TCR sequences were rare.

Concerning this clone: As yet, its antigen is unknown.

The sample was PBMCs. This receptor was taken from a woman aged 40 to 50 in good health and CMV-seropositive.

The CDR3 DNA follows: TGTGCCAGCAGCTTAGATCGGAGGCGGGGGGGAAATCAAGAGACCCAGTACTTC. Protein product: CASSLDRRRGGNQETQYF. The chain couples TRBV11-2 to TRBJ2-5, with 9 nucleotides matching TRBD2. Germline CDR1 SGHAT, CDR2 FQNNGV. The CDR3 runs 18 residues. Trimming cost V 0 bases and J 2 bases; bases outside gene matches: 10.